Below, one T cell receptor (beta chain) is given with its context. Its cognate antigen is unknown. This may be a read error: a much more frequent sequence differs by one nucleotide. This specimen belongs to a study of tumor-infiltrating lymphocytes in primary liver carcinoma. Study as a whole: Patients of both sexes were 30 to 69 years old. Study outcomes and limitations: Pairs of tumor regions overlapped more than tumor-adjacent and tumor-blood pairs did. Since the samples were bulk and unsorted, the CD4+ and CD8+ repertoires were not compared.

The input was approximately 0.45 ug total RNA; TCR beta cDNA was made from it with a constant-region primer. The TCR beta library was amplified through three nested multiplex PCR rounds in a modified ARM-PCR procedure. Use of TRBV1-TRBV30 forward primers with a C-beta reverse primer characterized the first two PCR rounds, which lasted about 9 cycles each. TCRdb fed the multiplex PCR reads into MiXCR, producing one record per CDR3 protein. The sample lists about 320,000 distinct CDR3 sequences; 65% were seen once. The CDR3 contains 14 residues. Germline CDR1 is SEHNR and CDR2 is FQNEAQ (reference sequence). The V gene lost 5 bases and the J gene lost 8 bases, with 16 bases spanning the gap. The researchers obtained blood RNA from unsorted whole blood and also extracted germline DNA. They drew about 4 milliliters of peripheral blood before surgery.

The receptor comes from a man in his forties or fifties with primary liver carcinoma and hepatitis B virus infection. The sample taken for sequencing was peripheral blood. J is TRBJ1-5 and V is TRBV7-9; a weak D match, TRBD1 (5 bases). DNA of the CDR3: TGTGCCAGCAGCCCTAATGGCTTGGGGGAGCCCCAGCATTTT. Amino acids: CASSPNGLGEPQHF.